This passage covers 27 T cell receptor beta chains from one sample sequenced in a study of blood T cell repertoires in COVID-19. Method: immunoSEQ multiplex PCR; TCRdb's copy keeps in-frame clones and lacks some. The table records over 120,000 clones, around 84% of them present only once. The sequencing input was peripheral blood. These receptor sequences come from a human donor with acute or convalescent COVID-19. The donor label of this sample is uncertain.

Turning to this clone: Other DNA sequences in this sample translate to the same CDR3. In DNA, the CDR3 is TGTGCCAGCACGGGGAACTATGGCTACACCTTC. Translation gives CASTGNYGYTF. V gene TRBV12-3 or TRBV12-4 combines with J gene TRBJ1-2; no clear D. The CDR3 is 11 amino acids. The ends were cut back, 7 bases at V and 2 bases at J, with 5 bases in the middle.

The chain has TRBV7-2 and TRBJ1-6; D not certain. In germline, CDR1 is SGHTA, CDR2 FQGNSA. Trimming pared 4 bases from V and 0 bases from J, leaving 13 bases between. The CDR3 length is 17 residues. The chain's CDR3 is CASSSGGLSSYNSPLHF. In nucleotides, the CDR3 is TGTGCCAGCAGCTCGGGAGGCCTAAGCTCCTATAATTCACCCCTCCACTTT.

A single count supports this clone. CDR3 region: CASSQVEESYNSPLHF. Written as DNA, the CDR3 is TGCGCCAGCAGCCAAGTCGAGGAGAGTTATAATTCACCCCTCCACTTT. This chain uses TRBV4-3 with TRBJ1-6; D not resolved. V was clipped by 1 base and J by 4 bases, with 11 bases between them. The CDR3 has 16 residues. The germline CDR1 and CDR2 sequences are LGHNA and YSLEER.

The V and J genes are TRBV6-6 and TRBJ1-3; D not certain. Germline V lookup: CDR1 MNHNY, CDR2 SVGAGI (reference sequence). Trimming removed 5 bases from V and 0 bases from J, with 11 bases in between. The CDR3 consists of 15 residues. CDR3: CASSAGDSSGNTIYF. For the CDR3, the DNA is TGTGCCAGCAGTGCGGGCGACTCCTCTGGAAACACCATATATTTT.

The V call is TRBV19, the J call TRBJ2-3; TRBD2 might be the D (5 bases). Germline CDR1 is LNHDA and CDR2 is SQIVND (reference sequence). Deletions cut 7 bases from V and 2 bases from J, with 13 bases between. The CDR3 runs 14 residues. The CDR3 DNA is TGTGCCAGTACCCATCCCGGGGACACAGATACGCAGTATTTT. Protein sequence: CASTHPGDTDTQYF.

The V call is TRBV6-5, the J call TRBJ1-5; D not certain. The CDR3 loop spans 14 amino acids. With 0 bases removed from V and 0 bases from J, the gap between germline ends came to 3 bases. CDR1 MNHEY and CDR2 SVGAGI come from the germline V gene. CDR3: CASSYSNSNQPQHF. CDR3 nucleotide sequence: TGTGCCAGCAGTTACTCCAATAGCAATCAGCCCCAGCATTTT.

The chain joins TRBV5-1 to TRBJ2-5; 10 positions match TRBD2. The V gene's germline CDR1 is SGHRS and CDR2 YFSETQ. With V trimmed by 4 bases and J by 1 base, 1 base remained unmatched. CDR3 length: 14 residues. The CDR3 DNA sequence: TGCGCCAGCAGCCGGACTAGCGGCCAAGAGACCCAGTACTTC. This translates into CASSRTSGQETQYF.

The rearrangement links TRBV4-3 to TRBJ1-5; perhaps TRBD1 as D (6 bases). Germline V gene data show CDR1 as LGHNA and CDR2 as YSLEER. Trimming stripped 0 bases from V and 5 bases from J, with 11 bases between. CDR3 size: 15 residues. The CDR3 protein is CASSQDPGEHQPQHF. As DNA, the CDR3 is TGCGCCAGCAGCCAAGACCCAGGGGAGCATCAGCCCCAGCATTTT.

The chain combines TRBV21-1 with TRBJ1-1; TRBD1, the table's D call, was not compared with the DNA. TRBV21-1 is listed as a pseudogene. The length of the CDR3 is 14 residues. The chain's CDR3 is CASSNHRPNTEAFF. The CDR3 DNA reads TGTGCCAGCAGCAATCACAGGCCGAACACTGAAGCTTTCTTT.

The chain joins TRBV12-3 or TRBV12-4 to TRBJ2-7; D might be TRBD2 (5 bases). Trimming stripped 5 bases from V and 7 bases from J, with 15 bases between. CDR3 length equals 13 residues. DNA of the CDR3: TGTGCCAGCAGTACCAAAGAGGGTACAGAGCAGTACGTC. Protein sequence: CASSTKEGTEQYV.

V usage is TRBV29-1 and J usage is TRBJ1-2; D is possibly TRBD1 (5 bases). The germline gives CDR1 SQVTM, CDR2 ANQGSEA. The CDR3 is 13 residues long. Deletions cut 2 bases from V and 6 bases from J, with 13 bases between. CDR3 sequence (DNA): TGCAGCGTTGAACCGGGGGGTTGGGATGGCTACACCTTC. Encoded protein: CSVEPGGWDGYTF.

In nucleotides, the CDR3 is TGTGCCACCAGTGATAAAACAGGGGACAGCGGGGAGCTGTTTTTT. As protein: CATSDKTGDSGELFF. The V gene is TRBV24-1, the J gene TRBJ2-2; 7 bases agree with TRBD1. The CDR3 spans 15 residues. V dropped 3 bases and J dropped 7; count of bases not matched to a gene: 7. CDR1 KGHDR and CDR2 SFDVKD come from the germline V gene.

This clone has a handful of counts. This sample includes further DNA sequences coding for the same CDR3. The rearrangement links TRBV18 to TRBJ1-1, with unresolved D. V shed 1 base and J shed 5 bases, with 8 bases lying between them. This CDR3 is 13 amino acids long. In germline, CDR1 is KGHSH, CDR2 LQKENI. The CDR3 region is CASSPLVDTEAFF. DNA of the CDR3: TGTGCCAGCTCACCACTGGTAGATACTGAAGCTTTCTTT. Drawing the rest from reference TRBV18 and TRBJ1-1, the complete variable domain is NAGVMQNPRHLVRRRGQEARLRCSPMKGHSHVYWYRQLPEEGLKFMVYLQKENIIDESGMPKERFSAEFPKEGPSILRIQQVVRGDSAAYFCASSPLVDTEAFFGQGTRLTVV.

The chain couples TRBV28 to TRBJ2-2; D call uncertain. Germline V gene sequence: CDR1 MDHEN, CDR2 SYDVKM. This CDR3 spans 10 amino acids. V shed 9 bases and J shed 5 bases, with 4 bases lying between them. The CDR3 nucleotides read TGTGCCAGTAGAACCGGGGAGCTGTTTTTT. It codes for CASRTGELFF.

As DNA, the CDR3 is TGTGCCAGCAGCTCCCAGGGGGTCGGCTATAATTCACCCCTCCACTTT. Its protein is CASSSQGVGYNSPLHF. The chain carries TRBV7-3 and TRBJ1-6; TRBD1 matches at 7 bases. With 4 bases clipped from V and 3 bases from J, the junction kept 6 bases outside the gene matches. The V gene's germline CDR1 is SGHTA and CDR2 FQGTGA. CDR3 length equals 16 residues.

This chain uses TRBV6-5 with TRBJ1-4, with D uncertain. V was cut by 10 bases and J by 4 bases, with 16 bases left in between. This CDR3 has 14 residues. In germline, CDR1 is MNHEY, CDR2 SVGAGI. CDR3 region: CATGKRSFNEKLFF. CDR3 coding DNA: TGTGCCACCGGCAAAAGGAGTTTTAATGAAAAACTGTTTTTT.

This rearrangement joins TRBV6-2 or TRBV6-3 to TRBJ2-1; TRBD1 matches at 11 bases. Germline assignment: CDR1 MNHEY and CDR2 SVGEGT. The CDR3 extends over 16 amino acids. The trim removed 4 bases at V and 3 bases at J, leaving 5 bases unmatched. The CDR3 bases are TGTGCCAGCAGTTCCCGGGACAGGGGGAACTACAATGAGCAGTTCTTC. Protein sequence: CASSSRDRGNYNEQFF.

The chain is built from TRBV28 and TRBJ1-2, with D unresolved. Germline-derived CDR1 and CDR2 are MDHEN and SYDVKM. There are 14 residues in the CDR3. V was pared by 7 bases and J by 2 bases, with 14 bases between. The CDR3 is CASIPGVINYGYTF. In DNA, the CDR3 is TGTGCCAGCATCCCCGGGGTAATAAACTATGGCTACACCTTC.

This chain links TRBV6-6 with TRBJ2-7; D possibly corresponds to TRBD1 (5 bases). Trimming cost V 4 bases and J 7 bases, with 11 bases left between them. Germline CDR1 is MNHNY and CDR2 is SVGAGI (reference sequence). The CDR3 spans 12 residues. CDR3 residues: CASSSVGQEQYV. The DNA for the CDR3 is TGTGCCAGCAGTTCTGTGGGGCAGGAGCAGTACGTC.

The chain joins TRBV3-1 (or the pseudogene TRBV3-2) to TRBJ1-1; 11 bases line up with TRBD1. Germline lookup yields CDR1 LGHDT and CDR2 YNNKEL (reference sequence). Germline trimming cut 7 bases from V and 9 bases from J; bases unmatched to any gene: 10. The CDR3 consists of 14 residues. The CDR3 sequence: CASTLPGTGGKAFF. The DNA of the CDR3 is TGTGCCAGCACCCTGCCGGGGACAGGGGGGAAAGCTTTCTTT.

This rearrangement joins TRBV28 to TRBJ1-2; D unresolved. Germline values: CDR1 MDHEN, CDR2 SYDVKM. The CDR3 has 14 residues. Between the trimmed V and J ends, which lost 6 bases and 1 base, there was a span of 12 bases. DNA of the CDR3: TGTGCCAGCAGCCACTTTGAGGGTAACTATGGCTACACCTTC. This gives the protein CASSHFEGNYGYTF.

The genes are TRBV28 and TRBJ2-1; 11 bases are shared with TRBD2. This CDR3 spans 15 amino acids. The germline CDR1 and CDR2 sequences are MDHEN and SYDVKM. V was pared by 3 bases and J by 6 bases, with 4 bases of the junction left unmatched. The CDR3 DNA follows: TGTGCCAGCAGTTTCCTAGCGGGGGGAAGCAATGAGCAGTTCTTC. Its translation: CASSFLAGGSNEQFF.

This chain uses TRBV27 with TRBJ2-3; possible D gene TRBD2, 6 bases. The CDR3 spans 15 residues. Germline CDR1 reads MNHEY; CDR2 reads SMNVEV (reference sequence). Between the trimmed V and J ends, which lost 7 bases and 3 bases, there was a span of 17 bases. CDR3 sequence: CASNEGAGPTDTQYF. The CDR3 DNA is TGTGCCAGCAACGAAGGAGCGGGTCCGACAGATACGCAGTATTTT.

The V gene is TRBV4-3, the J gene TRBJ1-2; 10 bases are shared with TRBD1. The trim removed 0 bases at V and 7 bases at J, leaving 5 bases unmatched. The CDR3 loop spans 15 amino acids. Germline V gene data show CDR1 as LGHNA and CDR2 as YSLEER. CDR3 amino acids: CASSQDPGTGAGYTF. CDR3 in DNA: TGCGCCAGCAGCCAAGACCCGGGGACAGGGGCTGGCTACACCTTC.

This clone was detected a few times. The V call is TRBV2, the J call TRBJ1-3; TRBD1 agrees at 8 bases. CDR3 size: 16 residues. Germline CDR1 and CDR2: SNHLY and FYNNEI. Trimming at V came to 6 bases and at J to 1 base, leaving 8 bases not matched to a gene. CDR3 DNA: TGTGCCAGCAGAACTCTTCACAGGGGGTCTGGAAACACCATATATTTT. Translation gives CASRTLHRGSGNTIYF.

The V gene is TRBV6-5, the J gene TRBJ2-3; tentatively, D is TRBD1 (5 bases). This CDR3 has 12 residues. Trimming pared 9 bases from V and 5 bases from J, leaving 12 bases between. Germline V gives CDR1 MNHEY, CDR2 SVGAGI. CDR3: CASAPQGDTQYF. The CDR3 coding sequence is TGTGCCAGTGCCCCCCAGGGAGATACGCAGTATTTT.

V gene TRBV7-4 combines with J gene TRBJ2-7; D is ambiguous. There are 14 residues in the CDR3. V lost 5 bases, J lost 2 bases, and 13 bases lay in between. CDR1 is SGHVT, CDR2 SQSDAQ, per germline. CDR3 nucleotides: TGTGCCAGCAGCCTTAGGCCTAGGACCTACGAGCAGTACGTC. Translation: CASSLRPRTYEQYV.